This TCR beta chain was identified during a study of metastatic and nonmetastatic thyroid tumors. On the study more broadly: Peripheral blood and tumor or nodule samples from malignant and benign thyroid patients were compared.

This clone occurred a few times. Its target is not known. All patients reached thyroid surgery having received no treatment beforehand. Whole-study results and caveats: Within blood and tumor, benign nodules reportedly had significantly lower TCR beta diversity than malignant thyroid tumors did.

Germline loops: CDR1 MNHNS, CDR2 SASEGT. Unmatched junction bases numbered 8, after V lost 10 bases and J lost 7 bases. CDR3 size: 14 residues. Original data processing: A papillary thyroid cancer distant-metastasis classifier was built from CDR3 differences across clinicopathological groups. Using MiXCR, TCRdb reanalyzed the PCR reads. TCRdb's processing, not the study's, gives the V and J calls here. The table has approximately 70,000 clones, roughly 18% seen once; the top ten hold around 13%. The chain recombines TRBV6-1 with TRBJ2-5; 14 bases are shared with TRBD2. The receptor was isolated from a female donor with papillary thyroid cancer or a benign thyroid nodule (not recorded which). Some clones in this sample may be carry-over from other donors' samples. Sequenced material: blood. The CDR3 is CATPGTSGRGTQYF. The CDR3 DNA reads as TGTGCCACCCCCGGGACTAGCGGGAGAGGGACCCAGTACTTC.